A selection of T cell receptor beta chains follows, all from one sample in a study of CD8 T cells in ankylosing spondylitis. Each CDR3 protein is one row after TCRdb ran MiXCR on the 5' RACE reads. Counted here are fewer than 750,000 distinct CDR3 sequences, around 19% occurring once; the ten biggest clones make up around 19%. The sample comprised blood, either unsorted or a sorted T cell fraction (not recorded which). These receptors were collected from a male donor with ankylosing spondylitis. CDR3s include the opening cysteine and the closing phenylalanine or tryptophan. The order of the fields is CDR3 DNA, CDR3 protein, clone size, V gene, D gene, J gene, CDR3 length. A D gene is named only where the DNA matches it firmly. Clone size is stated in some rows and not others, as once, few, many or a class when expanded.

DNA: TGTGCCAGCATCGCTCTAGCGGGAGGGGAGACCCAGTACTTC
CDR3: CASIALAGGETQYF
size: -
V: TRBV2
D: TRBD2
J: TRBJ2-5
length: 14

DNA: TGCAGCGTTGAAACTAGCGGGACGAAGACCCAGTACTTC
CDR3: CSVETSGTKTQYF
size: many
V: TRBV29-1
D: TRBD2
J: TRBJ2-5
length: 13

DNA: TGTGCCAGCAGCTGGGGAGGGGGGTACGAGCAGTACTTC
CDR3: CASSWGGGYEQYF
size: many
V: TRBV5-4
D: -
J: TRBJ2-7
length: 13

DNA: TGTGCCAGCAGCTTTCTAGCGGGAGTGTTCTACGAGCAGTACTTC
CDR3: CASSFLAGVFYEQYF
size: -
V: TRBV7-9
D: TRBD2
J: TRBJ2-7
length: 15

DNA: TGCAGCGTTGAAGGGCAGGGACCAGACACTGAAGCTTTCTTT
CDR3: CSVEGQGPDTEAFF
size: -
V: TRBV29-1
D: -
J: TRBJ1-1
length: 14

DNA: TGCAGTGCAGGTCCGCCAAAAGAGACCCAGTACTTC
CDR3: CSAGPPKETQYF
size: -
V: TRBV20-1
D: -
J: TRBJ2-5
length: 12

DNA: TGTGCCAGCAGTTTGGGGGGACTCTATGGCTACACCTTC
CDR3: CASSLGGLYGYTF
size: -
V: TRBV12-3/TRBV12-4
D: -
J: TRBJ1-2
length: 13

DNA: TGTGCCACCAGGAGATCAGGGAGCTCCTATAATTCACCCCTCCACTTT
CDR3: CATRRSGSSYNSPLHF
size: -
V: TRBV15
D: -
J: TRBJ1-6
length: 16

DNA: TGTGCCAGCAGGCCCTTAAGGAACACTGAAGCTTTCTTT
CDR3: CASRPLRNTEAFF
size: once
V: TRBV9
D: -
J: TRBJ1-1
length: 13

DNA: TGTGCCAGCAGGCCCCCGGGGCGAGATAATTCACCCCTCCACTTT
CDR3: CASRPPGRDNSPLHF
size: -
V: TRBV6-5
D: -
J: TRBJ1-6
length: 15

DNA: TGTGCCAGCAGCTTTACAGGGGACGACACTGAAGCTTTCTTT
CDR3: CASSFTGDDTEAFF
size: -
V: TRBV7-6
D: TRBD1
J: TRBJ1-1
length: 14

DNA: TGTGCCAGCAGCCCCGTCGGCGGGAGAGTAGCAGATACGCAGTATTTT
CDR3: CASSPVGGRVADTQYF
size: -
V: TRBV9
D: TRBD2
J: TRBJ2-3
length: 16

DNA: TGCAGTGCTATCCAGGACTCAAATGAAAAACTGTTTTTT
CDR3: CSAIQDSNEKLFF
size: -
V: TRBV20-1
D: -
J: TRBJ1-4
length: 13

DNA: TGTGCCACCAGGATCGGACTAGCGCGGAACACAGATACGCAGTATTTT
CDR3: CATRIGLARNTDTQYF
size: -
V: TRBV15
D: TRBD2
J: TRBJ2-3
length: 16

DNA: TGTGCCACCAGTGATCCCCGACTAGCGGGTCCCTCTGGGGCCAACGTCCTGACTTTC
CDR3: CATSDPRLAGPSGANVLTF
size: -
V: TRBV24-1
D: TRBD2
J: TRBJ2-6
length: 19

DNA: TGCAGTGCCACCCCTGGCGGGGGATCAGATACGCAGTATTTT
CDR3: CSATPGGGSDTQYF
size: -
V: TRBV20-1
D: TRBD2
J: TRBJ2-3
length: 14

DNA: TGTGCCAGCAGCTTACCGGGTAGGGTCACTGAAGCTTTCTTT
CDR3: CASSLPGRVTEAFF
size: few
V: TRBV11-2
D: -
J: TRBJ1-1
length: 14

DNA: TGTGCCAGCAGCTTTGTTCAGGCCGGAGACACTGAAGCTTTCTTT
CDR3: CASSFVQAGDTEAFF
size: -
V: TRBV9
D: -
J: TRBJ1-1
length: 15

DNA: TGTGCCAGCTCACCTTCGACAGTTTATAGCAATCAGCCCCAGCATTTT
CDR3: CASSPSTVYSNQPQHF
size: -
V: TRBV18
D: -
J: TRBJ1-5
length: 16

DNA: TGCGCCAGCAGCATTCTAGCGGGAGCTCTTTCGGGGGAGCTGTTTTTT
CDR3: CASSILAGALSGELFF
size: -
V: TRBV4-3
D: TRBD2
J: TRBJ2-2
length: 16

DNA: TGTGCCAGCAGTTTGACCCTAAGCACAGATACGCAGTATTTT
CDR3: CASSLTLSTDTQYF
size: -
V: TRBV27
D: -
J: TRBJ2-3
length: 14

DNA: TGTGCCAGCAGTTTACTCGGGCAGAGAGAGACCCAGTACTTC
CDR3: CASSLLGQRETQYF
size: few
V: TRBV12-3/TRBV12-4
D: -
J: TRBJ2-5
length: 14

DNA: TGCGCCAGCAGCGCCGTTCGAGAGACCCAGTACTTC
CDR3: CASSAVRETQYF
size: -
V: TRBV5-1
D: -
J: TRBJ2-5
length: 12

DNA: TGTGCCAGCAGTTACTCCCGCGACAGGGAGGCTCACGAGCAGTACTTC
CDR3: CASSYSRDREAHEQYF
size: -
V: TRBV6-2/TRBV6-3
D: -
J: TRBJ2-7
length: 16

DNA: TGTGCCACCAGCACCAGTGTGGGGGATACGCAGTATTTT
CDR3: CATSTSVGDTQYF
size: -
V: TRBV15
D: -
J: TRBJ2-3
length: 13

DNA: TGTGCCAGCAGCCCTAATAATGAGGGCCCGGGGGCTTTCTTT
CDR3: CASSPNNEGPGAFF
size: many
V: TRBV12-3/TRBV12-4
D: -
J: TRBJ1-1
length: 14

DNA: TGTGCCAGCACGAATAGCGGGAGGGCCCGGGATACGCAGTATTTT
CDR3: CASTNSGRARDTQYF
size: -
V: TRBV7-2
D: TRBD2
J: TRBJ2-3
length: 15

DNA: TGCAGTGCTAGGAGGGAAGGGTCTGAACATGAGCAGTTCTTC
CDR3: CSARREGSEHEQFF
size: -
V: TRBV20-1
D: -
J: TRBJ2-1
length: 14

DNA: TGTGCCAGCAGCTTGAGTCCAACAGGGTCTAGCGAGACCCAGTACTTC
CDR3: CASSLSPTGSSETQYF
size: -
V: TRBV5-5
D: -
J: TRBJ2-5
length: 16

DNA: TGTGCCAGCAGCCCAGCATCATTATACTATGGCTACACCTTC
CDR3: CASSPASLYYGYTF
size: -
V: TRBV3-1
D: -
J: TRBJ1-2
length: 14

DNA: TGTGCCAGCAGTTACATGGGGGGTGGCAGCTCCTACAATGAGCAGTTCTTC
CDR3: CASSYMGGGSSYNEQFF
size: few
V: TRBV6-2/TRBV6-3
D: -
J: TRBJ2-1
length: 17

DNA: TGTGCCAGCAGCTTAGAGGGCAGGGTGGCCCTCAATGAGCAGTTCTTC
CDR3: CASSLEGRVALNEQFF
size: -
V: TRBV7-9
D: -
J: TRBJ2-1
length: 16

DNA: TGTGCCAGCTACTTCACGAACACCGGGGAGCTGTTTTTT
CDR3: CASYFTNTGELFF
size: few
V: TRBV18
D: -
J: TRBJ2-2
length: 13

DNA: TGCAGTGCTAGAGCTACAGGGGGCAATGAGCAGTTCTTC
CDR3: CSARATGGNEQFF
size: -
V: TRBV20-1
D: TRBD1
J: TRBJ2-1
length: 13

DNA: TGTGCCAGCAGCGAACCGGGACTAGCGGGGGATGAGCAGTTCTTC
CDR3: CASSEPGLAGDEQFF
size: -
V: TRBV9
D: TRBD2
J: TRBJ2-1
length: 15

DNA: TGTGCCAGCAGCCCCCATTCACCGGAGGGTACGCAGTATTTT
CDR3: CASSPHSPEGTQYF
size: -
V: TRBV9
D: -
J: TRBJ2-3
length: 14

DNA: TGCAGTGCTAGCCGCGACAGGGTGGCCTACGAGCAGTACTTC
CDR3: CSASRDRVAYEQYF
size: -
V: TRBV20-1
D: TRBD1
J: TRBJ2-7
length: 14

DNA: TGCAGTGGGGGGTCTAGCACAGATACGCAGTATTTT
CDR3: CSGGSSTDTQYF
size: -
V: TRBV20-1
D: -
J: TRBJ2-3
length: 12

DNA: TGTGCCAGCACGGTCTCAAGGGTTTACTATGGCTACACCTTC
CDR3: CASTVSRVYYGYTF
size: many
V: TRBV28
D: -
J: TRBJ1-2
length: 14

DNA: TGTGCCAGCTCACCACTTTACGGACAGGGGGACGGGAACACTGAAGCTTTCTTT
CDR3: CASSPLYGQGDGNTEAFF
size: -
V: TRBV18
D: TRBD1
J: TRBJ1-1
length: 18

DNA: TGTGCCAGCAGTTTACTCCCACAGGGGAACTATGGCTACACCTTC
CDR3: CASSLLPQGNYGYTF
size: few
V: TRBV12-3/TRBV12-4
D: TRBD1
J: TRBJ1-2
length: 15

DNA: TGCAGTGCTAGAGACGTGACAGGAAGCAATGAGCAGTTCTTC
CDR3: CSARDVTGSNEQFF
size: many
V: TRBV20-1
D: -
J: TRBJ2-1
length: 14

DNA: TGCAGCGTTCGAAGGGGAGGGGGCAAGAATGGGTACGAGCAGTACTTC
CDR3: CSVRRGGGKNGYEQYF
size: many
V: TRBV29-1
D: -
J: TRBJ2-7
length: 16

DNA: TGTGCCAGCAGTGGGTCGGTAGCGGGAGCCTACGAGCAGTACTTC
CDR3: CASSGSVAGAYEQYF
size: -
V: TRBV6-1
D: TRBD2
J: TRBJ2-7
length: 15

DNA: TGTGCCATCAGTGACGGGTTGAGAGGGACGAATAACTATGGCTACACCTTC
CDR3: CAISDGLRGTNNYGYTF
size: -
V: TRBV10-3
D: -
J: TRBJ1-2
length: 17

DNA: TGTGCCAGCAGTAACGAGGGACAGGTCAATCAGCCCCAGCATTTT
CDR3: CASSNEGQVNQPQHF
size: -
V: TRBV27
D: TRBD1
J: TRBJ1-5
length: 15

DNA: TGCGCCAGCAGCTTGGCCGACAGATTCGGCGAAAAACTGTTTTTT
CDR3: CASSLADRFGEKLFF
size: few
V: TRBV5-1
D: -
J: TRBJ1-4
length: 15

DNA: TGTGCCAGCAGCCGAGTCGGGACAGGGGGCGGCTATGAGCAGTTCTTC
CDR3: CASSRVGTGGGYEQFF
size: once
V: TRBV19
D: TRBD1
J: TRBJ2-1
length: 16

DNA: TGTGCCAGCAGCCAAGTGGGACAGGGGAACACTGAAGCTTTCTTT
CDR3: CASSQVGQGNTEAFF
size: -
V: TRBV7-9
D: TRBD1
J: TRBJ1-1
length: 15

DNA: TGTGCCAGCAGCTTGACTCCCTATAATTCACCCCTCCACTTT
CDR3: CASSLTPYNSPLHF
size: -
V: TRBV11-2
D: -
J: TRBJ1-6
length: 14

DNA: TGTGCCAGCAGCCGTAGCGGGGGGGCCGATTCCTACAATGAGCAGTTCTTC
CDR3: CASSRSGGADSYNEQFF
size: few
V: TRBV5-5
D: TRBD2
J: TRBJ2-1
length: 17

DNA: TGTGCCAGCAGAGCAGGGTTGATCTACGAGCAGTACTTC
CDR3: CASRAGLIYEQYF
size: -
V: TRBV27
D: -
J: TRBJ2-7
length: 13

DNA: TGTGCCAGCAGTTGGACGTCGGGTGGAAATCAGCCCCAGCATTTT
CDR3: CASSWTSGGNQPQHF
size: -
V: TRBV6-1
D: -
J: TRBJ1-5
length: 15

DNA: TGTGCCAGCAGTTCAGGGGGCGGCTATAATTCACCCCTCCACTTT
CDR3: CASSSGGGYNSPLHF
size: -
V: TRBV7-2
D: TRBD1
J: TRBJ1-6
length: 15